This TCR beta chain was captured in a study of CD8 T cells in Susac syndrome. CDR1 is MGHRA, CDR2 YSYEKL, per germline. The V and J ends lost 3 bases and 11 bases, in that order; junction bases with no gene match: 9. The CDR3 spans 15 residues. Random hexamers served to reverse transcribe roughly 0.5 to 1 ug RNA. An immunoSEQ multiplex PCR generated amplified TCR beta CDR3 products spanning 54 Vbeta and 13 Jbeta. TCRdb re-called the immunoSEQ multiplex PCR reads with MiXCR, one entry per CDR3 protein. Of 200,000 or so distinct CDR3 sequences listed, roughly 96% are singletons. Sequencing targeted TCR beta in blood CD8+ and CD4+ T cells. TEMRA cells were FACS-enriched and CD8+ and CD4+ T cells negatively isolated.

Input material: CD4+ T cells from PBMCs. This sequence joins TRBV4-1 and TRBJ1-6; TRBD1 matches at 8 bases. The clonotype was recovered from a human donor with multiple sclerosis. In DNA form, the CDR3 reads TGCGCCAGCAGCCAGGCCGGGACAGGATTAACACCCCTCCACTTT. This codes for CASSQAGTGLTPLHF.